This T cell receptor beta chain was identified during a study of regulatory T cells in long-lasting Graves disease. Study findings and constraints: Patients whose Graves' disease persisted exhibited lower TCR diversity than those newly diagnosed.

V was pared by 5 bases and J by 3 bases, with 4 bases of the junction left unmatched. This CDR3 is 16 amino acids long. Germline-derived CDR1 and CDR2 are SGHTA and FQGNSA. The TCR beta library used iRepertoire HTBI primers with Arm-PCR amplification of CDR3. MiXCR, applied by TCRdb to the multiplex PCR reads, yields one record per CDR3 protein. The sample contains hundreds of thousands of distinct CDR3 sequences, approximately 21% of which appear only once. Notes on this clonotype: The antigen is undetermined.

The time point is: persistent/refractory GD, antithyroid drugs over 5 years with positive TRAb. PBMC RNA was the source of the TCR library. The patient group derived from an endocrinology department in Xi'an, China. The sequenced sample was peripheral blood mononuclear cells (PBMCs), obtained when the disease was refractory, from a patient treated with antithyroid drugs. This TCR was sampled from a female donor with Graves disease. V gene TRBV7-2 combines with J gene TRBJ2-3; 14 bases fit TRBD2. CDR3 in amino acids: CASSRRTSGGTDTQYF. CDR3 sequence (DNA): TGTGCCAGCAGCCGAAGGACTAGCGGGGGGACAGATACGCAGTATTTT.